At least ten counts were recorded for the clone carrying this T cell receptor (beta chain). Its antigen is currently unknown. The CDR3 spans 16 residues. Germline V gene lookup returns CDR1 LGHDT and CDR2 YNNKEL (reference sequence). Trimming removed 3 bases at V and 1 base at J, with 13 bases between. The data belong to a study of T cells in Graves' hyperthyroidism and ophthalmopathy. What was amplified from RNA transcripts were TCR beta CDR3 regions. HTBI primers were employed in a first-round RT-PCR of the TCR CDR3. TCRdb ran MiXCR on the multiplex PCR reads and lists one entry per CDR3 protein. This sample carries roughly 550,000 distinct CDR3 sequences, 15% to 20% of them seen once, and the ten largest clones take about 29%. Study-level points and caveats: The model's output predicted ophthalmopathy at a median of 6.5 months prior to onset.

The receptor's source is a woman aged 30 to 39 with Graves' ophthalmopathy. The V and J genes are TRBV3-1 and TRBJ2-1; D ambiguous. The sample taken for sequencing was blood. CDR3 residues: CASSHWTPTSYNEQFF. As DNA, the CDR3 is TGTGCCAGCAGCCACTGGACGCCAACTTCCTACAATGAGCAGTTCTTC.